The entry below gives a single TCR beta chain sequence along with its context. This entry comes from a study of T cells expressing NK-cell markers. TCRdb re-analyzed the 5' RACE reads; it lists each CDR3 protein once, without DNA. This table lists a few hundred thousand distinct CDR3 sequences. CDR1 and CDR2 from the germline V gene are DFQATT and SNEGSKA (reference sequence). This CDR3 comprises 13 residues. Sequencing input: blood T cells: a sorted CD56 or NKG2C T cell subset, CD4+ or CD8+ T cells, or bulk PBMC T cells (not recorded which). The sequence was obtained from a man between 18 and 69 years old in good health. The rearrangement links TRBV20-1 to TRBJ2-7. CDR3 sequence: CSASGKVPYEQYF.